This TCR beta chain was recovered during a study of monozygotic twins with inflammatory bowel disease. The authors ran two nested PCRs of approximately 16 and 10 cycles on TCRalpha and TCRbeta cDNA. Each CDR3 protein gets one entry in TCRdb, which reprocessed the 5' RACE reads and gives no DNA. The repertoire shows some 440,000 distinct CDR3 sequences; the top ten hold roughly 2.2%. This CDR3 is 11 amino acids long. Germline loops: CDR1 DFQATT, CDR2 SNEGSKA (reference sequence). This chain connects TRBV20-1 to TRBJ2-1; checking the TCRdb D call of TRBD1 is not possible without DNA. The receptor was isolated from a human donor with ulcerative colitis or Crohn's disease, or a healthy co-twin of an affected twin (not recorded which). What was sequenced was blood. CDR3 residues: CSVRTVNEQFF.